This T cell receptor (beta chain) was sequenced for a study of blood T cell repertoires in COVID-19. At the level of the study: Acute-phase and convalescent COVID-19 samples originated in the United States, Italy and Spain. T cells, B-cell-depleted T cells, or PBMCs supplied cDNA or gDNA.

Original data processing: Reference gene primer amplification in the assay estimated nucleated cell counts. Generated by immunoSEQ multiplex PCR, the TCRdb table keeps only in-frame clones and is missing some. Clonal size and the V and J genes are those of that table, whereas D and trimming came from the DNA. The data hold about 64,000 clones, with about 78% observed a single time. As regards this clone: At one boundary the junction diverges from the germline segment, which might be a read error.

This CDR3 is built from 16 residues. Germline loops: CDR1 SGHKS, CDR2 YYEKEE (reference sequence). The chain is built from TRBV5-5 and TRBJ2-7, with 9 positions matching TRBD1. The source of this sequence is a man older than 75 with acute or convalescent COVID-19. Sequenced: peripheral blood. This CDR3 reads CARSWGGQGGFGEQYF. In DNA, the CDR3 is TGTGCCCGCAGCTGGGGGGGACAGGGAGGTTTCGGGGAGCAGTACTTC.